What follows are 23 T cell receptor beta chains derived from one specimen sequenced in a study of T cell responses to AZD1222 COVID-19 vaccine. Generated by immunoSEQ multiplex PCR, the TCRdb table keeps only in-frame clones and is missing some. Among roughly 100,000 clones listed, 91% were seen once. The sequencing here drew on peripheral blood, taken on day 0 of AZD1222 vaccination. The receptors here all came from an adult in good health.

This clone was seen a single time. The chain has TRBV6-2 or TRBV6-3 and TRBJ2-5, with 7 positions matching TRBD2. V gave up 4 bases and J gave up 7 bases; unmatched junction bases: 6. The CDR3 is made up of 13 amino acids. The V gene's germline CDR1 is MNHEY and CDR2 SVGEGT. The CDR3 region is CASSFAGVPTQYF. CDR3 coding DNA: TGTGCCAGCAGTTTCGCGGGGGTACCGACCCAGTACTTC.

The V and J genes are TRBV27 and TRBJ2-3; TRBD2 agrees at 7 bases. The CDR3 runs 14 residues. V dropped 5 bases and J dropped 3; count of bases not matched to a gene: 5. Germline lookup yields CDR1 MNHEY and CDR2 SMNVEV (reference sequence). The DNA of the CDR3 is TGTGCCAGCAGTCGACGGACTAGAACAGATACGCAGTATTTT. The encoded protein is CASSRRTRTDTQYF.

As DNA, the CDR3 is TGCAGTGCTAGTAAAAACAGGGGGAGTGAAAAACTGTTTTTT. It encodes CSASKNRGSEKLFF. J is TRBJ1-4 and V is TRBV20-1, with 8 bases lining up with TRBD1. J gave up 7 bases and V 3 bases, and 7 bases lay outside the gene matches. The CDR3 runs to 14 residues. Germline values: CDR1 DFQATT, CDR2 SNEGSKA (reference sequence).

This clone was counted a single time. The chain carries TRBV5-4 and TRBJ2-4; 8 bases map to TRBD1. The CDR3 contains 15 residues. Germline assignment: CDR1 SGHNT and CDR2 YYREEE (reference sequence). The J segment lost 8 bases and the V segment lost 0 bases, leaving 7 bases of the junction unmatched. Here the CDR3 reads CASSLGAGGADIQYF. The CDR3 nucleotides read TGTGCCAGCAGCTTGGGGGCAGGGGGCGCAGACATTCAGTACTTC.

The chain combines TRBV7-3 with TRBJ2-6; the D gene is possibly TRBD2 (6 bases). Trimming took off 2 bases at V and 4 bases at J, with 18 bases between the two ends. The CDR3 extends over 18 amino acids. The germline V gene encodes CDR1 SGHTA and CDR2 FQGTGA. The CDR3 is CASSLLAVGSTGANVLTF. The CDR3 DNA is TGTGCCAGCAGCTTATTAGCGGTAGGAAGCACCGGGGCCAACGTCCTGACTTTC. The entire variable domain, with the rest obtained from reference TRBV7-3 and TRBJ2-6, is as follows: GAGVSQTPSNKVTEKGKYVELRCDPISGHTALYWYRQSLGQGPEFLIYFQGTGAADDSGLPNDRFFAVRPEGSVSTLKIQRTERGDSAVYLCASSLLAVGSTGANVLTFGAGSRLTVL.

The V and J genes are TRBV7-2 and TRBJ2-7; weak D call: TRBD1 (5 bases). Germline V gene lookup returns CDR1 SGHTA and CDR2 FQGNSA. The CDR3 is 14 residues long. The V end lost 0 bases, the J end lost 3 bases, and 9 bases lay between the germline ends. The CDR3 sequence is CASSLANQGYEQYF. CDR3 DNA: TGTGCCAGCAGCTTAGCGAATCAGGGCTACGAGCAGTACTTC.

This chain connects TRBV13 to TRBJ2-7; possible D gene TRBD2, 6 bases. Per the germline V gene, CDR1 is PRHDT and CDR2 is FYEKMQ (reference sequence). Trimming took off 5 bases at V and 5 bases at J, with 19 bases between the two ends. The CDR3 runs 15 residues. The CDR3 bases are TGTGCCAGCAGCCCGGATGGTGGAGGGGAGAACGAGCAGTACTTC. Translation: CASSPDGGGENEQYF. The full variable domain, with the rest looked up from reference TRBV13 and TRBJ2-7, is AAGVIQSPRHLIKEKRETATLKCYPIPRHDTVYWYQQGPGQDPQFLISFYEKMQSDKGSIPDRFSAQQFSDYHSELNMSSLELGDSALYFCASSPDGGGENEQYFGPGTRLTVT.

For this clone: This sample also contains other DNA sequences that code for the same CDR3. The V and J genes are TRBV28 and TRBJ2-7, with 13 bases identical to TRBD2. The junction had 4 bases not matched to a gene; V was cut back by 6 bases and J by 2 bases. Germline assignment: CDR1 MDHEN and CDR2 SYDVKM. CDR3 size: 15 residues. Here the CDR3 DNA reads TGTGCCAGCAGACAACTAGCGGGAGGGACCTACGAGCAGTACTTC. It specifies CASRQLAGGTYEQYF. Filled out from reference TRBV28 and TRBJ2-7, the complete variable domain reads DVKVTQSSRYLVKRTGEKVFLECVQDMDHENMFWYRQDPGLGLRLIYFSYDVKMKEKGDIPEGYSVSREKKERFSLILESASTNQTSMYLCASRQLAGGTYEQYFGPGTRLTVT.

V is TRBV7-9 and J is TRBJ1-4; possibly TRBD1 for D (5 bases). V lost 3 bases, J lost 5 bases, and 13 bases lay in between. Germline lookup yields CDR1 SEHNR and CDR2 FQNEAQ (reference sequence). The CDR3 sequence is 15 residues long. Here the CDR3 reads CASSFDGASNEKLFF. The CDR3 coding sequence is TGTGCCAGCAGCTTTGATGGGGCCTCGAATGAAAAACTGTTTTTT.

The chain uses TRBV7-2 and TRBJ1-2; 7 bases fit TRBD1. The junction had 12 bases not matched to a gene; V was cut back by 5 bases and J by 6 bases. Germline CDR1 SGHTA, CDR2 FQGNSA. The CDR3 extends over 15 amino acids. This chain's CDR3 is CASSPGDSLLNGYTF. In DNA, the CDR3 is TGTGCCAGCAGCCCCGGGGACAGTCTGCTTAATGGCTACACCTTC.

This chain connects TRBV5-5 to TRBJ1-3; possibly TRBD1 for D (6 bases). The CDR3 extends over 17 amino acids. The V gene's germline CDR1 is SGHKS and CDR2 YYEKEE (reference sequence). V gave up 0 bases and J gave up 2 bases, with 15 bases separating them. The CDR3 spells CASSLVPAGTTGNTIYF. As DNA, the CDR3 is TGTGCCAGCAGCTTGGTCCCCGCCGGGACAACTGGAAACACCATATATTTT. The variable domain in full, with the rest retrieved from reference TRBV5-5 and TRBJ1-3, is DAGVTQSPTHLIKTRGQQVTLRCSPISGHKSVSWYQQVLGQGPQFIFQYYEKEERGRGNFPDRFSARQFPNYSSELNVNALLLGDSALYLCASSLVPAGTTGNTIYFGEGSWLTVV.

The chain has TRBV24-1 and TRBJ1-1; 9 bases map to TRBD1. After removal of 12 bases from V and 2 bases from J, the junction contained 9 bases not matched to a gene. Germline V gives CDR1 KGHDR, CDR2 SFDVKD. The CDR3 runs to 14 residues. The CDR3 DNA is TGTGCCGCTTGGACAGGGGCAAGCAACACTGAAGCTTTCTTT. Its protein is CAAWTGASNTEAFF.

This clone is a singleton in its sample. The rearrangement uses TRBV7-2 and TRBJ2-7; D remains unclear. The V end lost 3 bases, the J end lost 3 bases, and 6 bases lay between the germline ends. The CDR3 has 12 residues. Per the germline V gene, CDR1 is SGHTA and CDR2 is FQGNSA. Here the CDR3 DNA reads TGTGCCAGCAGCTTCCTTAACTACGAGCAGTACTTC. Encoded protein: CASSFLNYEQYF.

The chain has TRBV4-1 and TRBJ1-2; D uncertain. Germline V gives CDR1 MGHRA, CDR2 YSYEKL. The V end lost 0 bases, the J end lost 4 bases, and 6 bases lay between the germline ends. There are 13 residues in the CDR3. The CDR3, as DNA: TGCGCCAGCAGCCAAGATACCGTCTATGGCTACACCTTC. This translates into CASSQDTVYGYTF.

This clone was observed a single time. The J gene is TRBJ2-1, the V gene TRBV5-1, with 8 bases aligning to TRBD1. This CDR3 has 16 residues. Germline loops: CDR1 SGHRS, CDR2 YFSETQ. V gave up 0 bases and J gave up 7 bases; unmatched junction bases: 9. The CDR3 region has the DNA TGCGCCAGCAGCTTGGTCCGGACAGGGTTGAGGAATGAGCAGTTCTTC. Amino acid sequence: CASSLVRTGLRNEQFF.

The rearrangement uses TRBV7-9 and TRBJ1-4; D is perhaps TRBD1 (5 bases). V dropped 1 base and J dropped 2 bases, with 8 bases sitting between them. CDR1 is SEHNR, CDR2 FQNEAQ, per germline (reference sequence). The length of the CDR3 is 15 residues. The CDR3 spells CASSLGQTTNEKLFF. The CDR3 DNA reads as TGTGCCAGCAGCTTAGGACAGACGACTAATGAAAAACTGTTTTTT.

V is TRBV18 and J is TRBJ2-2; 9 bases are shared with TRBD1. CDR1 and CDR2 from the germline V gene are KGHSH and LQKENI. The CDR3 runs 15 residues. V shed 6 bases and J 4 bases; nucleotides not matched to a gene: 6. CDR3 residues: CASSEDRGGTGELFF. The CDR3 DNA is TGTGCCAGCTCCGAGGACAGGGGAGGCACCGGGGAGCTGTTTTTT.

The chain links TRBV2 to TRBJ1-4; D call uncertain. The germline CDR1 and CDR2 sequences are SNHLY and FYNNEI. The CDR3 spans 16 residues. Trimming stripped 1 base from V and 8 bases from J, with 17 bases between. This CDR3 is CASSEDGVGFKEKLFF. As DNA, the CDR3 is TGTGCCAGCAGTGAAGACGGGGTGGGGTTTAAGGAAAAACTGTTTTTT. Variable domain in full (rest from reference TRBV2 and TRBJ1-4): EPEVTQTPSHQVTQMGQEVILRCVPISNHLYFYWYRQILGQKVEFLVSFYNNEISEKSEIFDDQFSVERPDGSNFTLKIRSTKLEDSAMYFCASSEDGVGFKEKLFFGSGTQLSVL.

The V gene is TRBV6-4, the J gene TRBJ2-2; 7 bases agree with TRBD2. V was clipped by 4 bases and J by 4 bases; unmatched bases: 9. The V gene's germline CDR1 is MRHNA and CDR2 SNTAGT. This CDR3 spans 16 amino acids. The CDR3 coding sequence is TGTGCCAGCAGTGCCCGGACTAGTTTACGCACCGGGGAGCTGTTTTTT. Translated, it gives CASSARTSLRTGELFF.

The gene calls are TRBV30 and TRBJ1-2, with D perhaps matching TRBD1 (6 bases). The V and J ends lost 4 bases and 6 bases respectively, with 18 bases between them. This CDR3 is built from 14 residues. Per germline, CDR1 GTSNPN and CDR2 SVGIG (reference sequence). The CDR3, as DNA: TGTGCCTGGACGGAGGGGGGGGCACAGGATGGCTACACCTTC. It yields the protein CAWTEGGAQDGYTF.

This clone has just one count. The rearrangement links TRBV28 to TRBJ1-2; no firm D call. The V end lost 6 bases, the J end lost 7 bases, and 18 bases lay between the germline ends. The CDR3 totals 14 residues. Germline V gives CDR1 MDHEN, CDR2 SYDVKM. The CDR3 DNA follows: TGTGCCAGCAGAAAAGGGCTTGGCATAGGTGGCTACACCTTC. Protein product: CASRKGLGIGGYTF.

CDR3: CASRLIGLAESSYEQYF. The CDR3 DNA reads TGTGCCAGCAGACTTATCGGACTAGCCGAGAGCTCCTACGAGCAGTACTTC. This rearrangement joins TRBV27 to TRBJ2-7; TRBD2 matches at 8 bases. This CDR3 comprises 17 residues. Germline assignment: CDR1 MNHEY and CDR2 SMNVEV (reference sequence). V lost 6 bases to trimming and J lost 0 bases; unmatched junction nucleotides: 13.

This chain connects TRBV29-1 to TRBJ2-1; TRBD1 aligns across 8 bases. The germline gives CDR1 SQVTM, CDR2 ANQGSEA. The CDR3 loop spans 12 amino acids. V lost 3 bases to trimming and J lost 10 bases; unmatched junction nucleotides: 5. The CDR3 nucleotides read TGCAGCGTTGATCCAGGGGGCCAAGAGCAGTTCTTC. Translated: CSVDPGGQEQFF.